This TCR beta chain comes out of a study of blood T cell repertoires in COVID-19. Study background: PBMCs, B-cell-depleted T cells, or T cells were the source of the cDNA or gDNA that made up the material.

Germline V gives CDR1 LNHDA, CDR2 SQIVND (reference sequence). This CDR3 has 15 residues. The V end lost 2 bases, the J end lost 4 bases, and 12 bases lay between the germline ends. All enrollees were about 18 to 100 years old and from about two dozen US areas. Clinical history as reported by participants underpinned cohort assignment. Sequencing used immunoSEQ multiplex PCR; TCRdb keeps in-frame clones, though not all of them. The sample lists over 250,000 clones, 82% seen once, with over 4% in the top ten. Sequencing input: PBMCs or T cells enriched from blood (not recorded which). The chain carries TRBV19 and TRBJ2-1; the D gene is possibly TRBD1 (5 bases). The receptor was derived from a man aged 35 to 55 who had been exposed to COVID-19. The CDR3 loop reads CASSISGDSYNEQFF. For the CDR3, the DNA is TGTGCCAGTAGTATATCCGGAGACAGTTACAATGAGCAGTTCTTC.